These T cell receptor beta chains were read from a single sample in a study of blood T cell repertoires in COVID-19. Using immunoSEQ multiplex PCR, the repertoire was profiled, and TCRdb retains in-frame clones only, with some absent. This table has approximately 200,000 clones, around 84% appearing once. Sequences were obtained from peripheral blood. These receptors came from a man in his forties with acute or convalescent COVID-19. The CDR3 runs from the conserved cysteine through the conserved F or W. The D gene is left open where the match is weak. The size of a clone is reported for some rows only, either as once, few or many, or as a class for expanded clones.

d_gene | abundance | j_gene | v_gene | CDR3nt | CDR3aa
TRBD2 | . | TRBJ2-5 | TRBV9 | TGTGCCAGCAGCGTCGGGACTACGCAAGAGACCCAGTACTTC | CASSVGTTQETQYF
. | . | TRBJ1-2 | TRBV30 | TGTGCCAGCCGACAGGCTGGGTTAAGGGGCTACACCTTC | CASRQAGLRGYTF
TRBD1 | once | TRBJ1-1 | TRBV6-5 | TGTGCCAGCAGTTACTCTGGGACAGGGGACACTGAAGCTTTCTTT | CASSYSGTGDTEAFF
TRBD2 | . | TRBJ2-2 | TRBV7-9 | TGTGCCAGCACCCGAACCGGGACTAGCGGCCCCGGGGAGCTGTTTTTT | CASTRTGTSGPGELFF
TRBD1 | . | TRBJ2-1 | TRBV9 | TGTGCCAGCAGCCCTCCGGGACAGGGCTTTTACAATGAGCAGTTCTTC | CASSPPGQGFYNEQFF
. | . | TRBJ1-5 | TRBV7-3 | TGTGCCAGCAGCATCGACACCAATCAGCCCCAGCATTTT | CASSIDTNQPQHF
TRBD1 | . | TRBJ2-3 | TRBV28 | TGTGCCAGCCGGGACAGGGGGCGAGTTTCGGAAAATACGCAGTATTTT | CASRDRGRVSENTQYF
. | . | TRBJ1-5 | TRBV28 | TGTGCCAGCAGTTTATGGGGTTTCATGCGGGGGGGGGACAATCAGCCCCAGCATTTT | CASSLWGFMRGGDNQPQHF
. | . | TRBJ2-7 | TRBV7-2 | TGTGCCAGCAGCTTGGGGCTTCGAGGGGGGGCTTCCTACGAGCAGTACTTC | CASSLGLRGGASYEQYF
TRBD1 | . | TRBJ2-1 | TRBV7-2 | TGTGCCAGCAGCTTAGACAGGGGAGCCTACAATGAGCAGTTCTTC | CASSLDRGAYNEQFF
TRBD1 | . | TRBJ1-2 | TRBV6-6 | TGTGCCAGCAGTCTCACGGGGTCCGGGACAGGGACGGATGGCTACACCTTC | CASSLTGSGTGTDGYTF
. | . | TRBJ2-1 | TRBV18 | TGTGCCAGCTCCCTCGGGGCGGGGCCGATCAATGAGCAGTTCTTC | CASSLGAGPINEQFF
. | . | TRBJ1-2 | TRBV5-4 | TGTGCCAGCAGCGGGCGTACTGGATCTTCTAACTATGGCTACACCTTC | CASSGRTGSSNYGYTF
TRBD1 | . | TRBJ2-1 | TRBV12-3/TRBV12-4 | TGTGCCAGCAGCGGACAGGGGGCCGATGAGCAGTTCTTC | CASSGQGADEQFF
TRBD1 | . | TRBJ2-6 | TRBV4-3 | TGCGCCAGCAGCCAAGTGGGGGGATACAGGGGGCAAGGGGCCAACGTCCTGACTTTC | CASSQVGGYRGQGANVLTF
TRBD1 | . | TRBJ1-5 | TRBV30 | TGTGCCTGCACAGGGGGTAGTCAGCCCCAGCATTTT | CACTGGSQPQHF
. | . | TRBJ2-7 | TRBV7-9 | TGTGCCAGCAGCTTAGTACTCGCGGGGGCCGACGAGCAGTACTTC | CASSLVLAGADEQYF
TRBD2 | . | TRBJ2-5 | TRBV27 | TGTGCCAGCAGTCCCCTGACTAGCGGGGGGTCGGAGACCCAGTACTTC | CASSPLTSGGSETQYF
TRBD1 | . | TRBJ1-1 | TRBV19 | TGTGCCAGTAGTAGCCTACAGGGGCGGACTGAAGCTTTCTTT | CASSSLQGRTEAFF
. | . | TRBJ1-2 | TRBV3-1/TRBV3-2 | TGTGCCAGCAGCCAAGGGGGAACAGGATCTAACTATGGCTACACCTTC | CASSQGGTGSNYGYTF
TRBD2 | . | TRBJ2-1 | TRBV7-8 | TGTGCCAGCAGCTTAACAGGGAGCGGGGGGGCCCCCGAGCAGTTCTTC | CASSLTGSGGAPEQFF
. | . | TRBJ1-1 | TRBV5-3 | TGTGCCAGAAGCTTGAGCACAGGGCTGAACACTGAAGCTTTCTTT | CARSLSTGLNTEAFF
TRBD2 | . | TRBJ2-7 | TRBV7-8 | TGTGCCAGCAGCTTAAAGCTAGGACTAGCGGTCTCCTACGAGCAGTACTTC | CASSLKLGLAVSYEQYF
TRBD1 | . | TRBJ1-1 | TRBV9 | TGTGCCAGCAGCGTTTTAGGGGCAGGGGGAAAGAACACTGAAGCTTTCTTT | CASSVLGAGGKNTEAFF
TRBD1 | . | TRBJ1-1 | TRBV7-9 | TGTGCCAGCAGTCAAGGACAGGGAAAAAACACTGAAGCTTTCTTT | CASSQGQGKNTEAFF
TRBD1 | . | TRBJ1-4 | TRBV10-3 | TGTGCCATCAGTGAGTCGTCAGGGGGTGAAAAACTGTTTTTT | CAISESSGGEKLFF
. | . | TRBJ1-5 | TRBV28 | TGTGCCAGCAGCCCGCAGGGGAATAGCAATCAGCCCCAGCATTTT | CASSPQGNSNQPQHF
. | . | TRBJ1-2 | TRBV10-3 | TGTGCCATCAGTGAGTTGGTGCAGGCCGCATATGGCTACACCTTC | CAISELVQAAYGYTF
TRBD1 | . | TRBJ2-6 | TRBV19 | TGTGCCAGTAGCCGGACAGGGGGGAGATCTGGGGCCAACGTCCTGACTTTC | CASSRTGGRSGANVLTF
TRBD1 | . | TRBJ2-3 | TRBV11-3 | TGTGCCAGCAGCCAGGGACAGGGTACTGGCACAGATACGCAGTATTTT | CASSQGQGTGTDTQYF
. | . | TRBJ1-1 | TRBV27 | TGTGCCAGCAGTTTATCGACTGGGGGCGAAGCTTTCTTT | CASSLSTGGEAFF
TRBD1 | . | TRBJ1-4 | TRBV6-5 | TGTGCCACCTCCTCTCGAGGGGGCGCAGATGAAAAACTGTTTTTT | CATSSRGGADEKLFF
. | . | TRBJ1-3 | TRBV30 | TGTGCCTGGAGTGTGGCAGGATCGAACTCTGGAAACACCATATATTTT | CAWSVAGSNSGNTIYF
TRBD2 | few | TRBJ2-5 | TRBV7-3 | TGTGCCAGCAGCCAACAAGGGACTACGACCCAGTACTTC | CASSQQGTTTQYF
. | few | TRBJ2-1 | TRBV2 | TGTGCCAGCAGTCGGACACACGCTGGATCCTCCTACAATGAGCAGTTCTTC | CASSRTHAGSSYNEQFF
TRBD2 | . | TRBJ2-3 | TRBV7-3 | TGTGCCAGCAGCAAACTAGCGGGGAGCACAGATACGCAGTATTTT | CASSKLAGSTDTQYF
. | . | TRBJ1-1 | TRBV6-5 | TGTGCCACCGCGGAGGGGCGAAACACTGAAGCTTTCTTT | CATAEGRNTEAFF
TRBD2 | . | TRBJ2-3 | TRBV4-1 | TGCGCCAGCAGCCAAACCGGGGGAGGGGCCACAGATACGCAGTATTTT | CASSQTGGGATDTQYF
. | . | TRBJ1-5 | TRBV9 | TGTGCCAGCAGCGTAGGATTAGATAATCAGCCCCAGCATTTT | CASSVGLDNQPQHF
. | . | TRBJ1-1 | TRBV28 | TGTGCCACCTCTAATCTCCGAGGCACTGAAGCTTTCTTT | CATSNLRGTEAFF